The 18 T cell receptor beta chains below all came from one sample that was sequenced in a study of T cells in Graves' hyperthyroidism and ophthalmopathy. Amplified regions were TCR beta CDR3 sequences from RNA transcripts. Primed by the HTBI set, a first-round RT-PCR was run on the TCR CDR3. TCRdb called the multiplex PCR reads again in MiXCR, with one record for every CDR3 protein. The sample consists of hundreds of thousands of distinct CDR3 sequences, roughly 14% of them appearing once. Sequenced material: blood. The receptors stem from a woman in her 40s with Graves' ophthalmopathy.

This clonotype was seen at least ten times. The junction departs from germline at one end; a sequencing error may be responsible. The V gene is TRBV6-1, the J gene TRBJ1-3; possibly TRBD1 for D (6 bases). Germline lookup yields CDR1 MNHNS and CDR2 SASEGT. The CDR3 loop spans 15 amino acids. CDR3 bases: TGTGCCAGCACCGCCCTGGACAGCTCTGGAAGCACCATATATTTT. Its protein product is CASTALDSSGSTIYF.

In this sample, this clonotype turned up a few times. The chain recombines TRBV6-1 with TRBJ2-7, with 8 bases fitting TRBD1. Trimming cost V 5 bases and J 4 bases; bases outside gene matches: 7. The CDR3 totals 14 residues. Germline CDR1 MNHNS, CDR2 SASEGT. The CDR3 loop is CASSPQGAEYEQYF. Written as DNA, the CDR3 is TGTGCCAGCAGTCCCCAGGGGGCAGAGTACGAGCAGTACTTC.

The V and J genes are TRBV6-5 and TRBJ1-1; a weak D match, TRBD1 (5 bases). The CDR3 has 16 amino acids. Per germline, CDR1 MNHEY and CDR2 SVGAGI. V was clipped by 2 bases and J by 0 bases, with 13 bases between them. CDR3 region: CASSYVPEGLNTEAFF. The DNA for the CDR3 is TGTGCCAGCAGTTACGTCCCGGAGGGGCTGAACACTGAAGCTTTCTTT.

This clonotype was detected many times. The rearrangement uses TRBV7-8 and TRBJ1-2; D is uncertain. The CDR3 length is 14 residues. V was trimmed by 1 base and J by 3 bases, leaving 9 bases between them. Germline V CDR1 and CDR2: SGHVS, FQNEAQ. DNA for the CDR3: TGTGCCAGCAGCTTAGATGCAGAAGACTATGGCTACACCTTC. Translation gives CASSLDAEDYGYTF.

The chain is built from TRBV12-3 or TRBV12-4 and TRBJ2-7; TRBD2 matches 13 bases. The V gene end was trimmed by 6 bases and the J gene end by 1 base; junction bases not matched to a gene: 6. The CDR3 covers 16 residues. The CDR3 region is CASSPGTSGKSYEQYF. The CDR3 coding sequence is TGTGCCAGCAGCCCAGGGACTAGCGGGAAGTCCTACGAGCAGTACTTC.

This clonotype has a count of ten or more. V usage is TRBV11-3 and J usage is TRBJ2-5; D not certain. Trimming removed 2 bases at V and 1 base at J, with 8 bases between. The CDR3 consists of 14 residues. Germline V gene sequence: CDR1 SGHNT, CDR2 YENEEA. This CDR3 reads CASSLRRRQETQYF. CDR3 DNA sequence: TGTGCCAGCAGCTTACGGCGGCGCCAAGAGACCCAGTACTTC.

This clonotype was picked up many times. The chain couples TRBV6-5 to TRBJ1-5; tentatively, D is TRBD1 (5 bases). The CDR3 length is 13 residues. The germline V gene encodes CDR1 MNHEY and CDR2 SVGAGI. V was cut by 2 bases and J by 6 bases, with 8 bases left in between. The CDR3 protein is CASSYVGGQPQHF. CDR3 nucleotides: TGTGCCAGCAGTTACGTGGGGGGTCAGCCCCAGCATTTT.

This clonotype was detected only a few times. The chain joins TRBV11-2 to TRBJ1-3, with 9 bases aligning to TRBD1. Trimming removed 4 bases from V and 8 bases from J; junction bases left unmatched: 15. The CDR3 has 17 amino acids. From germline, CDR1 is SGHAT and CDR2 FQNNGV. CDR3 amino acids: CASSSDRGSKKGDTIYF. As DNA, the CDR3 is TGTGCCAGCAGCTCGGACAGGGGTAGTAAAAAAGGAGACACCATATATTTT. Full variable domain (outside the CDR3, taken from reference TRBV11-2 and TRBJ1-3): EAGVAQSPRYKIIEKRQSVAFWCNPISGHATLYWYQQILGQGPKLLIQFQNNGVVDDSQLPKDRFSAERLKGVDSTLKIQPAKLEDSAVYLCASSSDRGSKKGDTIYFGEGSWLTVV.

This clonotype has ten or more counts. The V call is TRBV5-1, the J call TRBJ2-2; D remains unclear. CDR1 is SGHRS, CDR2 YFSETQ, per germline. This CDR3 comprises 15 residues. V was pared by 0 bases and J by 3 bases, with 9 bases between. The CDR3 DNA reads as TGCGCCAGCAGCTTGGACGGATCCTACACCGGGGAGCTGTTTTTT. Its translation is CASSLDGSYTGELFF.

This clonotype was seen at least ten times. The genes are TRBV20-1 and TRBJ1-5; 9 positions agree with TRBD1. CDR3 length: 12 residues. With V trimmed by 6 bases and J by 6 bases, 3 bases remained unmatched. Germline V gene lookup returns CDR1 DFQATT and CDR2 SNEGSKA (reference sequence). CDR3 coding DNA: TGCAGTGCCCAGGACAGGGGTCAGCCCCAGCATTTT. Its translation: CSAQDRGQPQHF.

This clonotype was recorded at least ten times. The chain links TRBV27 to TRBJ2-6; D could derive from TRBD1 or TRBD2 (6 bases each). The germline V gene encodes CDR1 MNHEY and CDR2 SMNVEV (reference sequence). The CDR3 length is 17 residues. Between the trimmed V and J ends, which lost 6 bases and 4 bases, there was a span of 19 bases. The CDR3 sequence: CASSPLGGVPGANVLTF. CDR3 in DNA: TGTGCCAGCAGCCCCTTGGGGGGCGTTCCGGGGGCCAACGTCCTGACTTTC.

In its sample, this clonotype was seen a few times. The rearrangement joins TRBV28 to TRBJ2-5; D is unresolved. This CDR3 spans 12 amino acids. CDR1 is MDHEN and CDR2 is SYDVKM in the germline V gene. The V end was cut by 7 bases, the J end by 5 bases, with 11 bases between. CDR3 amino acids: CASMASWETQYF. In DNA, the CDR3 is TGTGCCAGCATGGCCTCCTGGGAGACCCAGTACTTC.

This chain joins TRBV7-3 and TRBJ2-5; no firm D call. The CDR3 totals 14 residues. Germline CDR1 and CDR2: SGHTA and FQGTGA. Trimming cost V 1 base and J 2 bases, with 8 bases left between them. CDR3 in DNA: TGTGCCAGCAGCTTAAACGGGTTGCAAGAGACCCAGTACTTC. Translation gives CASSLNGLQETQYF.

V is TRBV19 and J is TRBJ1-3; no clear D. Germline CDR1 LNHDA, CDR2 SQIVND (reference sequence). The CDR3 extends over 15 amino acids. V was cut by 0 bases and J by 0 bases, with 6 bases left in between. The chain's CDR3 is CASSIDRHSGNTIYF. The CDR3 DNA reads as TGTGCCAGTAGTATAGATCGACACTCTGGAAACACCATATATTTT.

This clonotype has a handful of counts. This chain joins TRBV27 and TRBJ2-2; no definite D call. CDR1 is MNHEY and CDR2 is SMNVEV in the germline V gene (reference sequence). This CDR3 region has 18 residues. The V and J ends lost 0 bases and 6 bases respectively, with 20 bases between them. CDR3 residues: CASSLSPPAAAGAGELFF. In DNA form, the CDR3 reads TGTGCCAGCAGTTTATCCCCACCGGCCGCCGCCGGAGCCGGGGAGCTGTTTTTT.

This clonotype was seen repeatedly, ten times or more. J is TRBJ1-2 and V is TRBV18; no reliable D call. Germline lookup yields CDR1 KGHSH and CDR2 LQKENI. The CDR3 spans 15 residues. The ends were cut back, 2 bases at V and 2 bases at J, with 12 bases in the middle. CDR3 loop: CASSPAAQLNYGYTF. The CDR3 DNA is TGTGCCAGCTCACCAGCAGCACAGCTGAACTATGGCTACACCTTC.

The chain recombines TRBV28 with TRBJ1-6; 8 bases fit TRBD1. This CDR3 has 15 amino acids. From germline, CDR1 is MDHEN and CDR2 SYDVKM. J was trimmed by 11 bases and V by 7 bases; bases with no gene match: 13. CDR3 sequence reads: CASTPRGTGLTPLHF. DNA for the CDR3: TGTGCCAGCACCCCTCGGGGGACAGGTCTAACACCCCTCCACTTT.

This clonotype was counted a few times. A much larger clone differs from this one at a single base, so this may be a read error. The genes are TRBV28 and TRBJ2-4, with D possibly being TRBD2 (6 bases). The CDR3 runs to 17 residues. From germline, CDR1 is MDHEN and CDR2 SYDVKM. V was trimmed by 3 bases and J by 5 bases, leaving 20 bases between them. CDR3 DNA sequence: TGTGCCAGCAGTTTCTCGGCCTCCGCGGGATCCGAAAACATTCAGTACTTC. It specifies CASSFSASAGSENIQYF.